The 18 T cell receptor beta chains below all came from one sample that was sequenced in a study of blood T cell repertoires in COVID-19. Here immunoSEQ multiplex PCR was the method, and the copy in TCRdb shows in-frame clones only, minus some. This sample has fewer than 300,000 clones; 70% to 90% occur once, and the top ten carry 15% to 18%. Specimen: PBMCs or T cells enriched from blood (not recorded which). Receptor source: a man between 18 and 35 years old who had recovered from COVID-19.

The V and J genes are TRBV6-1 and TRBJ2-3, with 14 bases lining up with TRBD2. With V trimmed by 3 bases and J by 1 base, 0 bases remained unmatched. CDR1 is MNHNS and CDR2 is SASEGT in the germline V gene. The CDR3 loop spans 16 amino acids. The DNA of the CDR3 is TGTGCCAGCAGTGAGGGACTAGCGGGAGGCACAGATACGCAGTATTTT. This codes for CASSEGLAGGTDTQYF.

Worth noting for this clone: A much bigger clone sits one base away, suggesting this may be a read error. CDR3 residues: CASSQGPYEQYF. In nucleotides, the CDR3 is TGTGCCAGCAGTCAGGGGCCCTACGAGCAGTACTTC. The chain is built from TRBV12-3 or TRBV12-4 and TRBJ2-7; possible D gene TRBD1, 6 bases. V was cut by 5 bases and J by 2 bases, with 7 bases left in between. CDR3 length: 12 amino acids.

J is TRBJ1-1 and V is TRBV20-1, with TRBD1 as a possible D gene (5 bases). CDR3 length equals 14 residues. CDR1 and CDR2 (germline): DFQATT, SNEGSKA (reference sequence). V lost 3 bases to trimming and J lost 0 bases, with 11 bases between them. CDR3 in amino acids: CSASPDTVNTEAFF. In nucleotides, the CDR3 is TGCAGTGCTAGTCCGGACACCGTGAACACTGAAGCTTTCTTT.

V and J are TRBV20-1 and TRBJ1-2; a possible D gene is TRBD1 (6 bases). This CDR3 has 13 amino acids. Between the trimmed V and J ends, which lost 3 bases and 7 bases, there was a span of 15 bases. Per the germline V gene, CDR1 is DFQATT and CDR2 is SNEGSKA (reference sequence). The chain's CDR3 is CSASPNRAGGYTF. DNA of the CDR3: TGCAGTGCTAGTCCCAACAGGGCGGGTGGCTACACCTTC.

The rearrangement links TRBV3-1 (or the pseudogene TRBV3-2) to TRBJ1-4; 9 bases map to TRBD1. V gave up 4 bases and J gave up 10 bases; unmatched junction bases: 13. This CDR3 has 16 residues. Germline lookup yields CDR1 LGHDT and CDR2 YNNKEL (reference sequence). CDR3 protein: CASSLGYGTGTVKLFF. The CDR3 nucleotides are TGTGCCAGCAGCCTCGGCTACGGGACAGGGACCGTAAAACTGTTTTTT.

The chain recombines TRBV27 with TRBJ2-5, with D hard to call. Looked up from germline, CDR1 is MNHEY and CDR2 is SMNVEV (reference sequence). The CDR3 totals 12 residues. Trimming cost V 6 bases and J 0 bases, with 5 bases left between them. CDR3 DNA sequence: TGTGCCAGCAGCCCCAACCAAGAGACCCAGTACTTC. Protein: CASSPNQETQYF.

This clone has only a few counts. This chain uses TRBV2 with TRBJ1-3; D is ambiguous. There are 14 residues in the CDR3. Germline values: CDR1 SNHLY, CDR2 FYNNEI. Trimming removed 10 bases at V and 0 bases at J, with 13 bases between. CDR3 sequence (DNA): TGTGCCACCATAGACGGGGACTCTGGAAACACCATATATTTT. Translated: CATIDGDSGNTIYF.

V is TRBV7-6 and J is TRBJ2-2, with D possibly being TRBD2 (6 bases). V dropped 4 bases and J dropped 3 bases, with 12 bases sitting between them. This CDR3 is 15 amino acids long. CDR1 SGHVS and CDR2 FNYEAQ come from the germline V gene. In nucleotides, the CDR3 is TGTGCCAGCAGCTCTAGGACTAAAGACACCGGGGAGCTGTTTTTT. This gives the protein CASSSRTKDTGELFF.

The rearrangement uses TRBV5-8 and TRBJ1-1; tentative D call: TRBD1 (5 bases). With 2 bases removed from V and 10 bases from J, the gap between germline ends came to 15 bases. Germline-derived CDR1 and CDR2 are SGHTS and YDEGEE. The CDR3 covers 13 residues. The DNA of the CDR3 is TGTGCCAGCAGCTTCAAAATTGGGGGAGGAGCTTTCTTT. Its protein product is CASSFKIGGGAFF. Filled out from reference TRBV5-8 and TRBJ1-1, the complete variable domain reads EAGVTQSPTHLIKTRGQQATLRCSPISGHTSVYWYQQALGLGLQFLLWYDEGEERNRGNFPPRFSGRQFPNYSSELNVNALELEDSALYLCASSFKIGGGAFFGQGTRLTVV.

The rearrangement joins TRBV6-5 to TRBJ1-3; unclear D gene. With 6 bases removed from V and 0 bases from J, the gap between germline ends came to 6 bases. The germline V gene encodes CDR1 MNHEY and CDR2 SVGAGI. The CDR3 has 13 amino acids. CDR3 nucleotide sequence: TGTGCCAGCAGGCCTAGCTCTGGAAACACCATATATTTT. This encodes CASRPSSGNTIYF.

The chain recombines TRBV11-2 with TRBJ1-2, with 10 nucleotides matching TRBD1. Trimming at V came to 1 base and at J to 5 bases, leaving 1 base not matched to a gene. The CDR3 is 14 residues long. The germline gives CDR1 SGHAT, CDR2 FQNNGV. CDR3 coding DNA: TGTGCCAGCAGCTTAGGACAGGGGGCGTATGGCTACACCTTC. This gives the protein CASSLGQGAYGYTF.

The CDR3 DNA reads TGTGCCAGCAGCCAATGGACAGGGGCTAATGAAAAACTGTTTTTT. Its translation is CASSQWTGANEKLFF. The rearrangement uses TRBV11-1 and TRBJ1-4; 9 bases match TRBD1. The CDR3 length is 15 residues. Looked up from germline, CDR1 is SGHAT and CDR2 is FQDESV (reference sequence). Trimming at V came to 5 bases and at J to 3 bases, leaving 4 bases not matched to a gene.

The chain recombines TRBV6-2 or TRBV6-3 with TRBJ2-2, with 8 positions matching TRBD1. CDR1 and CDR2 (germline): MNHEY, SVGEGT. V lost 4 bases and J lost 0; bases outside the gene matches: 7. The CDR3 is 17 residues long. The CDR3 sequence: CASSSGQGLANTGELFF. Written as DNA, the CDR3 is TGTGCCAGCAGTTCCGGACAGGGCCTAGCGAACACCGGGGAGCTGTTTTTT.

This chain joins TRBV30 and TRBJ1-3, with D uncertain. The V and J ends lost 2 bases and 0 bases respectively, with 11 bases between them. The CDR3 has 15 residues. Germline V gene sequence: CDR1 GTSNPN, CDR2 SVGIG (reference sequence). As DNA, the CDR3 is TGTGCCTGGAGTTGGCAGGAAAGCTCTGGAAACACCATATATTTT. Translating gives CAWSWQESSGNTIYF.

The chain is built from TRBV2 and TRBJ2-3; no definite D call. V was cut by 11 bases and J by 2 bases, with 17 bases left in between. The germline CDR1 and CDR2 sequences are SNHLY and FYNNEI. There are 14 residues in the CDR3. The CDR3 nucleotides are TGTGCCTCTTCTCCTGCCAGTGACACAGATACGCAGTATTTT. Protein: CASSPASDTDTQYF.

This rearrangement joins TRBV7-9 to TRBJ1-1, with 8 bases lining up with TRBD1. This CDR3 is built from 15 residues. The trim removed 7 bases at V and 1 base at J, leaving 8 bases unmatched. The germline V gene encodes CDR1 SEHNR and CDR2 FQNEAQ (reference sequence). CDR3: CASILQGERNTEAFF. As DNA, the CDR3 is TGTGCCAGCATCCTACAGGGGGAGAGGAACACTGAAGCTTTCTTT.

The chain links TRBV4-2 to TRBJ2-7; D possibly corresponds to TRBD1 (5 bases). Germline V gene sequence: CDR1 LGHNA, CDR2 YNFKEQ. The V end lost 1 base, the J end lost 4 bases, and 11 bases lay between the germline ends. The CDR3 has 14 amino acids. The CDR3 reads CASSQGQFGYEQYF. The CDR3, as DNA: TGTGCCAGCAGCCAAGGACAGTTCGGATACGAGCAGTACTTC.

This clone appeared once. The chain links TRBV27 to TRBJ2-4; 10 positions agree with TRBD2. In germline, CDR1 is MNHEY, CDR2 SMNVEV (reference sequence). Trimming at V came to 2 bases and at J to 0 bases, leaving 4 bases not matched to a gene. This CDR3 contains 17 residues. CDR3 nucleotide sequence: TGTGCCAGCAGTTTAACTAGCGGGGCACTAGCCAAAAACATTCAGTACTTC. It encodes CASSLTSGALAKNIQYF.